One sample yielded the 32 T cell receptor beta chains listed below, sequenced in a study of a mutant IDH1 vaccine in newly diagnosed glioma. Using immunoSEQ multiplex PCR, the repertoire was profiled, and TCRdb retains in-frame clones only, with some absent. Of 98,000 or so clones listed, roughly 90% were seen once; the top ten hold roughly 0.54%. Time point reported: baseline, week 1 (first vaccination visit). The treatment denotes: pre-vaccination baseline after standard-of-care therapy. Here the sequenced sample was PBMCs, taken from a glioma patient treated with radiotherapy, temozolomide or both. These receptors were obtained from a woman aged 45-60 years with glioma.

A single count supports this clone. This chain links TRBV7-9 with TRBJ1-6; D unclear. CDR3 length equals 14 residues. The V end was cut by 0 bases, the J end by 10 bases, with 10 bases between. Germline values: CDR1 SEHNR, CDR2 FQNEAQ (reference sequence). The CDR3 loop is CASSLAVGSSPLHF. CDR3 DNA: TGTGCCAGCAGCTTAGCCGTGGGGTCCTCACCCCTCCACTTT.

V is TRBV5-8 and J is TRBJ1-1, with unresolved D. Trimming took 2 bases from V and 1 from J, leaving 3 bases between them. This CDR3 contains 12 residues. Germline CDR1 is SGHTS and CDR2 is YDEGEE. The CDR3 region is CASSLQNTEAFF. CDR3 DNA: TGTGCCAGCAGCTTACAGAACACTGAAGCTTTCTTT. Complete variable domain (other parts from reference TRBV5-8 and TRBJ1-1): EAGVTQSPTHLIKTRGQQATLRCSPISGHTSVYWYQQALGLGLQFLLWYDEGEERNRGNFPPRFSGRQFPNYSSELNVNALELEDSALYLCASSLQNTEAFFGQGTRLTVV.

The chain links TRBV7-9 to TRBJ1-2; D is perhaps TRBD1 (5 bases). CDR1 and CDR2 (germline): SEHNR, FQNEAQ (reference sequence). V shed 5 bases and J shed 4 bases, with 14 bases lying between them. The CDR3 contains 14 residues. The CDR3: CASSPTGGVYGYTF. In DNA form, the CDR3 reads TGTGCCAGCAGCCCAACGGGAGGGGTCTATGGCTACACCTTC.

The chain carries TRBV5-4 and TRBJ2-2; D is unresolved. The CDR3 length is 13 residues. Germline-derived CDR1 and CDR2 are SGHNT and YYREEE (reference sequence). V was trimmed by 2 bases and J by 6 bases, leaving 8 bases between them. CDR3 region: CASSFPLSGELFF. CDR3 in DNA: TGTGCCAGCAGCTTCCCTTTATCCGGGGAGCTGTTTTTT.

The chain uses TRBV6-1 and TRBJ2-7; D not certain. Germline-derived CDR1 and CDR2 are MNHNS and SASEGT. The CDR3 consists of 13 residues. V gave up 4 bases and J gave up 0 bases, with 7 bases separating them. CDR3 residues: CASSAEISYEQYF. CDR3 nucleotides: TGTGCCAGCAGTGCAGAGATCTCCTACGAGCAGTACTTC.

This clone appeared a few times. The CDR3 spells CASSTGGNQPQHF. In DNA, the CDR3 is TGTGCCAGCAGTACAGGGGGCAATCAGCCCCAGCATTTT. This chain joins TRBV28 and TRBJ1-5; 7 bases map to TRBD1. Trimming cost V 5 bases and J 2 bases; bases outside gene matches: 0. CDR3 length: 13 amino acids. Per germline, CDR1 MDHEN and CDR2 SYDVKM.

The J gene is TRBJ2-7, the V gene TRBV9, with TRBD1 matching over 9 bases. The CDR3 runs 15 residues. V dropped 4 bases and J dropped 1; count of bases not matched to a gene: 6. CDR1 is SGDLS, CDR2 YYNGEE, per germline. Here the CDR3 DNA reads TGTGCCAGCAGCAATGGGGACAGGGCTTCCTACGAGCAGTACTTC. As protein: CASSNGDRASYEQYF.

This clone was detected only a few times. This chain joins TRBV19 and TRBJ2-1; the match to TRBD2 covers 12 bases. The CDR3 sequence is 14 residues long. Trimming cost V 5 bases and J 10 bases; bases outside gene matches: 6. Germline-derived CDR1 and CDR2 are LNHDA and SQIVND (reference sequence). The CDR3 DNA sequence: TGTGCCAGTAGTCCCCTAGCGGGGGGGCTCGAGCAGTTCTTC. This codes for CASSPLAGGLEQFF.

The V gene is TRBV7-9, the J gene TRBJ1-6; 8 bases align to TRBD1. The germline V gene encodes CDR1 SEHNR and CDR2 FQNEAQ (reference sequence). Trimming took 6 bases from V and 7 from J; bases not matched to a gene: 8. CDR3 length: 15 amino acids. The CDR3 spells CASSQRQGNNSPLHF. CDR3 DNA: TGTGCCAGCAGTCAGCGACAGGGGAACAATTCACCCCTCCACTTT.

This chain joins TRBV5-4 and TRBJ2-5; 8 bases are shared with TRBD2. CDR1 and CDR2 (germline): SGHNT, YYREEE (reference sequence). The CDR3 runs 15 residues. V shed 4 bases, J shed 2 bases, and the junction held 7 bases outside the gene matches. The chain's CDR3 is CASSPRSGRQETQYF. The CDR3 DNA is TGTGCCAGCAGCCCTCGGAGCGGGAGACAAGAGACCCAGTACTTC.

This chain uses TRBV10-3 with TRBJ2-7; 7 bases agree with TRBD1. Germline CDR1 ENHRY, CDR2 SYGVKD. The CDR3 has 13 amino acids. The V segment lost 11 bases and the J segment 4 bases; nucleotides outside the gene matches: 11. CDR3 region: CAAQEGGGYEQYF. In DNA form, the CDR3 reads TGTGCCGCCCAAGAAGGGGGCGGGTACGAGCAGTACTTC.

In this sample, this clone turned up once. The V and J genes are TRBV13 and TRBJ2-1, with D unclear. CDR1 and CDR2 from the germline V gene are PRHDT and FYEKMQ (reference sequence). The V end was cut by 0 bases, the J end by 4 bases, with 19 bases between. The CDR3 runs to 18 residues. The CDR3 DNA follows: TGTGCCAGCAGCTTAGGTATAACGGTCGGTTACGGGTACAATGAGCAGTTCTTC. Translating gives CASSLGITVGYGYNEQFF.

This clone was observed a single time. The chain links TRBV10-3 to TRBJ2-7; TRBD1 aligns across 7 bases. This CDR3 contains 14 residues. Germline loops: CDR1 ENHRY, CDR2 SYGVKD. V trimming: 7 bases; J trimming: 0 bases; junction bases outside the gene matches: 6. The CDR3 bases are TGTGCCATCAACCCGGACAGGAGCTCCTACGAGCAGTACTTC. Translated: CAINPDRSSYEQYF.

V is TRBV30 and J is TRBJ1-1; D is ambiguous. The V end was cut by 0 bases, the J end by 1 base, with 6 bases between. The germline V gene has CDR1 GTSNPN and CDR2 SVGIG (reference sequence). The CDR3 runs 13 residues. In nucleotides, the CDR3 is TGTGCCTGGAGTGTGCAAGAGAACACTGAAGCTTTCTTT. It codes for CAWSVQENTEAFF. Full variable domain (remainder filled in from reference TRBV30 and TRBJ1-1): SQTIHQWPATLVQPVGSPLSLECTVEGTSNPNLYWYRQAAGRGLQLLFYSVGIGQISSEVPQNLSASRPQDRQFILSSKKLLLSDSGFYLCAWSVQENTEAFFGQGTRLTVV.

The chain has TRBV19 and TRBJ2-3; D gene ambiguous. The CDR3 consists of 14 residues. The ends were cut back, 5 bases at V and 3 bases at J, with 12 bases in the middle. Per the germline V gene, CDR1 is LNHDA and CDR2 is SQIVND (reference sequence). CDR3 amino acids: CASSPTYTTDTQYF. CDR3 DNA sequence: TGTGCCAGTAGTCCAACATACACGACAGATACGCAGTATTTT.

The V gene is TRBV28, the J gene TRBJ1-4; TRBD1 might be the D (5 bases). This CDR3 is built from 17 residues. Germline-derived CDR1 and CDR2 are MDHEN and SYDVKM. V was cut by 7 bases and J by 0 bases, with 18 bases left in between. The CDR3 DNA sequence: TGTGCCAGCATCCGGGGCAGGGTTAAAGCAACTAATGAAAAACTGTTTTTT. This gives the protein CASIRGRVKATNEKLFF.

V and J are TRBV6-5 and TRBJ1-2; D gene unclear. CDR3 size: 15 residues. From germline, CDR1 is MNHEY and CDR2 SVGAGI. V was pared by 6 bases and J by 4 bases, with 18 bases between. DNA for the CDR3: TGTGCCAGCAGCCCCCCACCGGGCCGGGTCTATGGCTACACCTTC. As protein: CASSPPPGRVYGYTF.

This chain joins TRBV11-2 and TRBJ2-1, with 9 bases that match TRBD2. There are 15 residues in the CDR3. The V and J ends lost 6 bases and 5 bases, in that order; junction bases with no gene match: 8. The germline V gene encodes CDR1 SGHAT and CDR2 FQNNGV. This chain's CDR3 is CASRHIAGANNEQFF. The CDR3, as DNA: TGTGCCAGCAGACATATAGCGGGAGCCAACAATGAGCAGTTCTTC.

The rearrangement uses TRBV1 and TRBJ2-4; no check of the table's D call, TRBD1, against the DNA was made. TRBV1 is a listed pseudogene. There are 15 residues in the CDR3. As DNA, the CDR3 is TGCACCAGCAGCCAAGGGGCCAGTGCCAAAAACATTCAGTACTTC. This sequence encodes CTSSQGASAKNIQYF.

The chain uses TRBV30 and TRBJ2-7; possible D gene TRBD1, 6 bases. The CDR3 has 15 amino acids. V shed 2 bases and J shed 6 bases, with 20 bases lying between them. Germline lookup yields CDR1 GTSNPN and CDR2 SVGIG (reference sequence). The DNA of the CDR3 is TGTGCCTGGAGTTCTAGGAGAGAGGGGGAAGGCGAGCAGTACTTC. This gives the protein CAWSSRREGEGEQYF. Complete variable domain (other parts from reference TRBV30 and TRBJ2-7): SQTIHQWPATLVQPVGSPLSLECTVEGTSNPNLYWYRQAAGRGLQLLFYSVGIGQISSEVPQNLSASRPQDRQFILSSKKLLLSDSGFYLCAWSSRREGEGEQYFGPGTRLTVT.

This clone appeared a single time. The rearrangement joins TRBV18 to TRBJ1-3; D call uncertain. This CDR3 comprises 18 residues. Germline values: CDR1 KGHSH, CDR2 LQKENI. V dropped 0 bases and J dropped 0 bases, with 15 bases sitting between them. Here the CDR3 reads CASSPPTSTGLSGNTIYF. CDR3 DNA: TGTGCCAGCTCACCACCGACGAGCACTGGGCTCTCTGGAAACACCATATATTTT.

This clone was detected once. The CDR3 bases are TGTGCCAGCAGCGCCGGGACCCTGAACACTGAAGCTTTCTTT. Amino acid sequence: CASSAGTLNTEAFF. This chain joins TRBV27 and TRBJ1-1, with a tentative D call TRBD1 (5 bases). The CDR3 extends over 14 amino acids. V was clipped by 6 bases and J by 0 bases, with 11 bases between them. The germline V gene has CDR1 MNHEY and CDR2 SMNVEV (reference sequence).

The chain has TRBV29-1 and TRBJ2-7; 10 nucleotides line up with TRBD2. Germline V lookup: CDR1 SQVTM, CDR2 ANQGSEA. The CDR3 has 14 amino acids. V gave up 7 bases and J gave up 2 bases; unmatched junction bases: 8. The DNA of the CDR3 is TGCAGCGCCATGGGTAGCGGGAGGACCTACGAGCAGTACTTC. It specifies CSAMGSGRTYEQYF.

This chain joins TRBV28 and TRBJ2-3; D might be TRBD2 (6 bases). The V end lost 6 bases, the J end lost 11 bases, and 12 bases lay between the germline ends. Germline V gives CDR1 MDHEN, CDR2 SYDVKM. The CDR3 totals 11 residues. For the CDR3, the DNA is TGTGCCAGCAGCCCACGGGGGATGCAGTATTTT. It specifies CASSPRGMQYF.

This clone was seen more than once but under ten times. The chain has TRBV12-5 and TRBJ1-1; a possible D gene is TRBD1 (5 bases). Germline values: CDR1 LGHNT, CDR2 FRNRAP. The V end lost 5 bases, the J end lost 9 bases, and 10 bases lay between the germline ends. The CDR3 sequence is 11 residues long. The CDR3, as DNA: TGTGCTAGTGGTCTACGGGGACAAGCTTTCTTT. This sequence encodes CASGLRGQAFF.

J is TRBJ2-1 and V is TRBV30; 7 bases are shared with TRBD2. The CDR3 is made up of 14 amino acids. V was clipped by 0 bases and J by 4 bases; unmatched bases: 3. Per the germline V gene, CDR1 is GTSNPN and CDR2 is SVGIG (reference sequence). This CDR3 reads CAWSVLGRYNEQFF. CDR3 in DNA: TGTGCCTGGAGTGTTCTCGGGAGGTACAATGAGCAGTTCTTC.

The rearrangement joins TRBV15 to TRBJ2-6; the match to TRBD1 covers 9 bases. CDR3 size: 18 residues. The germline gives CDR1 LNHNV, CDR2 YYDKDF (reference sequence). With V trimmed by 5 bases and J by 0 bases, 8 bases remained unmatched. CDR3 coding DNA: TGTGCCACCAGCGGTCGGGACAGGGTAGACTCTGGGGCCAACGTCCTGACTTTC. Residues: CATSGRDRVDSGANVLTF. Filled out from reference TRBV15 and TRBJ2-6, the complete variable domain reads DAMVIQNPRYQVTQFGKPVTLSCSQTLNHNVMYWYQQKSSQAPKLLFHYYDKDFNNEADTPDNFQSRRPNTSFCFLDIRSPGLGDTAMYLCATSGRDRVDSGANVLTFGAGSRLTVL.

This clone was detected only a few times. The V call is TRBV30, the J call TRBJ1-3; D possibly corresponds to TRBD1 (6 bases). Germline CDR1 reads GTSNPN; CDR2 reads SVGIG (reference sequence). The V and J ends lost 7 bases and 9 bases respectively, with 13 bases between them. The CDR3 covers 11 residues. The CDR3 loop is CASREGGTIYF. DNA for the CDR3: TGTGCCTCGCGGGAGGGGGGCACCATATATTTT.

J is TRBJ1-1 and V is TRBV5-4; D gene ambiguous. The CDR3 is 13 residues long. CDR1 SGHNT and CDR2 YYREEE come from the germline V gene (reference sequence). Trimming removed 2 bases at V and 6 bases at J, with 11 bases between. The CDR3 DNA is TGTGCCAGCAGCTTTAGGGATTTTGCTGAAGCTTTCTTT. Encoded protein: CASSFRDFAEAFF. The full variable domain, in which reference TRBV5-4 and TRBJ1-1 provide the parts outside the CDR3, is ETGVTQSPTHLIKTRGQQVTLRCSSQSGHNTVSWYQQALGQGPQFIFQYYREEENGRGNFPPRFSGLQFPNYSSELNVNALELDDSALYLCASSFRDFAEAFFGQGTRLTVV.

This clone was detected once. The V and J genes are TRBV7-9 and TRBJ1-6; tentatively, D is TRBD1 (5 bases). Trimming removed 5 bases from V and 10 bases from J, with 18 bases in between. The germline CDR1 and CDR2 sequences are SEHNR and FQNEAQ (reference sequence). The length of the CDR3 is 15 residues. CDR3 DNA: TGTGCCAGCAGCCCGCGGTCGGGGGATGGGTCACCCCTCCACTTT. Amino acids: CASSPRSGDGSPLHF. Full variable domain (rest looked up from reference TRBV7-9 and TRBJ1-6): DTGVSQNPRHKITKRGQNVTFRCDPISEHNRLYWYRQTLGQGPEFLTYFQNEAQLEKSRLLSDRFSAERPKGSFSTLEIQRTEQGDSAMYLCASSPRSGDGSPLHFGNGTRLTVT.

CDR3 sequence reads: CAWSEQGALSPLHF. CDR3 nucleotide sequence: TGTGCCTGGAGCGAACAGGGGGCGCTTTCACCCCTCCACTTT. The rearrangement links TRBV30 to TRBJ1-6; 9 bases align to TRBD1. CDR3 length: 14 residues. Losses at the gene ends were 3 bases for V and 9 bases for J; bases not matched to a gene: 6. The germline V gene has CDR1 GTSNPN and CDR2 SVGIG (reference sequence). Filled out from reference TRBV30 and TRBJ1-6, the complete variable domain reads SQTIHQWPATLVQPVGSPLSLECTVEGTSNPNLYWYRQAAGRGLQLLFYSVGIGQISSEVPQNLSASRPQDRQFILSSKKLLLSDSGFYLCAWSEQGALSPLHFGNGTRLTVT.

This chain links TRBV7-3 with TRBJ2-2; a weak D match, TRBD1 (5 bases). The CDR3 extends over 13 amino acids. Looked up from germline, CDR1 is SGHTA and CDR2 is FQGTGA. Trimming took off 4 bases at V and 7 bases at J, with 10 bases between the two ends. CDR3 residues: CASSSGSVGELFF. Here the CDR3 DNA reads TGTGCCAGCAGCTCAGGGTCCGTCGGGGAGCTGTTTTTT.